These 7 T cell receptor beta chains came from one sample sequenced in a study of blood T cell repertoires in COVID-19. The protocol was immunoSEQ multiplex PCR, while the TCRdb copy is restricted to in-frame clones and leaves out a portion. The table includes 300,000 to 450,000 clones, about 89% detected once. Source material: PBMCs or T cells enriched from blood (not recorded which). These receptors originate from a man younger than 45 who had recovered from COVID-19.

The rearrangement links TRBV4-2 to TRBJ1-5; 7 bases are a match to TRBD1. Unmatched junction bases numbered 13, after V lost 1 base and J lost 10 bases. Per the germline V gene, CDR1 is LGHNA and CDR2 is YNFKEQ. The CDR3 is 16 residues long. The DNA for the CDR3 is TGTGCCAGCAGCCAAGCTACAGGGGCCTACGGGGAACCCCAGCATTTT. It specifies CASSQATGAYGEPQHF.

Only one count was recorded for this clone. The rearrangement joins TRBV18 to TRBJ1-1; the D is unclear. Trimming cost V 3 bases and J 4 bases, with 9 bases left between them. Per germline, CDR1 KGHSH and CDR2 LQKENI. The CDR3 has 13 residues. The CDR3 reads CASSPAAGTEAFF. The CDR3 DNA sequence: TGTGCCAGCTCACCCGCCGCGGGCACTGAAGCTTTCTTT.

The J gene is TRBJ1-6, the V gene TRBV6-5; D gene ambiguous. The CDR3 totals 15 residues. In germline, CDR1 is MNHEY, CDR2 SVGAGI. Trimming pared 0 bases from V and 6 bases from J, leaving 9 bases between. The CDR3 is CASSYSADPNSPLHF. The CDR3 DNA is TGTGCCAGCAGTTACTCGGCAGATCCTAATTCACCCCTCCACTTT.

A few counts support this clone. This chain connects TRBV11-1 to TRBJ1-4; 9 nucleotides line up with TRBD1. Germline CDR1 and CDR2: SGHAT and FQDESV (reference sequence). This CDR3 has 14 residues. The V segment lost 5 bases and the J segment 7 bases; nucleotides outside the gene matches: 5. Here the CDR3 DNA reads TGTGCCAGCAGCCTTGGACAGGGGACTGAAAAACTGTTTTTT. Protein product: CASSLGQGTEKLFF.

V gene TRBV30 combines with J gene TRBJ2-1, with D possibly being TRBD1 (6 bases). V lost 8 bases and J 2 bases, leaving 16 bases between the germline ends. This CDR3 is 14 amino acids long. Germline V gene lookup returns CDR1 GTSNPN and CDR2 SVGIG (reference sequence). The chain's CDR3 is CALIPGATYNEQFF. The CDR3 bases are TGTGCCCTGATCCCAGGGGCTACCTACAATGAGCAGTTCTTC.

About this clone: Additional DNA sequences in this sample encode the identical CDR3. The genes are TRBV18 and TRBJ1-1, with TRBD1 identical over 7 bases. The junction had 4 bases not matched to a gene; V was cut back by 3 bases and J by 0 bases. Looked up from germline, CDR1 is KGHSH and CDR2 is LQKENI. This CDR3 contains 15 residues. The CDR3 is CASSPQTGLNTEAFF. DNA for the CDR3: TGTGCCAGCTCACCGCAGACAGGGTTGAACACTGAAGCTTTCTTT.

The J gene is TRBJ2-7, the V gene TRBV18; D remains ambiguous. Germline loops: CDR1 KGHSH, CDR2 LQKENI. V was pared by 3 bases and J by 2 bases, with 8 bases between. The CDR3 runs 13 residues. CDR3 bases: TGTGCCAGCTCACCTGGCACCCCCTACGAGCAGTACTTC. It encodes CASSPGTPYEQYF. The entire variable domain, with the rest obtained from reference TRBV18 and TRBJ2-7, is as follows: NAGVMQNPRHLVRRRGQEARLRCSPMKGHSHVYWYRQLPEEGLKFMVYLQKENIIDESGMPKERFSAEFPKEGPSILRIQQVVRGDSAAYFCASSPGTPYEQYFGPGTRLTVT.